The source of this T cell receptor (beta chain) is a study of graft-versus-host responses after intestinal transplantation (dated by TCRdb to the early 2020s). With regard to the full study: Multivisceral, liver-intestinal, or isolated intestinal transplants were received by the recipients. Rather than being sequenced by the commercial service, samples from a few later patients were sequenced in-house on an Illumina MiSeq and processed with MiXCR. Alloreactive clones were identified by sequencing pre-transplant mixed lymphocyte reaction products and comparing them with unstimulated pre-transplant donor and recipient T cells. A peak of at least 4% donor T cells among recipient peripheral blood mononuclear cells was the definition used for donor T cell macrochimerism. After intestinal transplantation, graft-versus-host and host-versus-graft alloreactive T cell clones in the graft, circulation and bone marrow were tracked using bulk TCR-beta CDR3 sequencing. A cohort of some 24 intestinal transplant recipients, including one retransplant, was enrolled, and a few patients lacking pretransplant specimens were excluded. All recipients received anti-thymocyte globulin induction followed by maintenance tacrolimus and steroids for 3 to 4 years. Paper-wide results and their limitations: Early after transplant, peak levels of circulating GvH clones were found to be associated with declines in HvG clones. GvH clones turned up in recipient bone marrow, with some appearing earlier in ileal mucosa or blood, a pattern consistent with an intestinal mucosal origin. Patients with donor T cell macrochimerism had high GvH to HvG T cell clonal ratios in their allografts. The conclusions were limited by the relatively low number and heterogeneity of the intestinal transplant patients.

Worth noting for this clone: Its antigen is still unknown. No base qualities exist here, and no much larger clone lies one base off it.

V loses 4 bases of germline sequence and J loses 6 bases, and the interval between the two ends is 12 bases. Inclusive of the bounding cysteine and phenylalanine, the CDR3 is 12 residues long. This entry keeps only the CDR3 DNA: 36 bases, framed from base 1. From a lookup of the germline V gene (reference sequence), CDR1 and CDR2 are GTSNPN and SVGIG. Libraries were prepared through the immunoSEQ multiplex PCR assay. For most patients, genomic DNA was isolated using the Qiagen DNeasy Blood and Tissue Kit and was shipped frozen to Adaptive Biotechnologies for TCR sequencing. High-throughput TCR-beta CDR3 sequencing of genomic DNA from most patients was performed by Adaptive Biotechnologies. The paper's data handling went like this. TCR sequencing data were retrieved from Adaptive's ImmunoSEQ software for 15 to 20 patients, whereas three other patients were processed with MiXCR and VDJtools. To correct CD4 versus CD8 sorting errors, sequences present in both subsets at a frequency ratio below 5:1 were removed. CDR3 nucleotide sequences shared between donor and recipient were removed because the origin of such sequences could not be assigned. To be classed as alloreactive, a clone needed at least 2-fold expansion over unstimulated cells and a minimum CFSE-low frequency of 0.002% (template counts) or 0.001% (read counts). A clone was considered mappable if detected in the sequenced pre-transplant spleen, lymph node, or MLR CFSE-low populations of the donor or recipient. Cumulative frequency of alloreactive clones was calculated as a percentage of all sequences weighted by copy number. In TCRdb, the immuneACCESS table is reduced to in-frame sequences with V and J assigned. These tables do not hold every clone; where another copy was compared, an unresolved V gene accounts for under half, and the others remain unexplained. V and J calls and clone size are as listed in that table; D and trimming were resolved from the DNA. The sample has 75,000 to 100,000 clones on record, roughly 93% of them singletons. 0.49% of the sample is taken by the ten largest.

Reading the label with the study, this specimen's time point is: cells obtained before transplantation from donor or recipient. CD3+CD4+ and CD3+CD8+ populations were FACS-sorted from unstimulated pre-transplant donor and recipient cells taken from spleen or lymph nodes. The sample consisted of unstimulated CD8+ T cells sorted from spleen or lymph node cells, taken before intestinal transplant. The sequence derives from a human donor who received an intestinal transplant. The chain employs TRBV30 and TRBJ1-1; the D gene is possibly TRBD1, with 5 bases matching. The DNA is TGTGCCTGGACCGATCGACAGCCTGAAGCTTTCTTT. Its translation reads: CAWTDRQPEAFF.